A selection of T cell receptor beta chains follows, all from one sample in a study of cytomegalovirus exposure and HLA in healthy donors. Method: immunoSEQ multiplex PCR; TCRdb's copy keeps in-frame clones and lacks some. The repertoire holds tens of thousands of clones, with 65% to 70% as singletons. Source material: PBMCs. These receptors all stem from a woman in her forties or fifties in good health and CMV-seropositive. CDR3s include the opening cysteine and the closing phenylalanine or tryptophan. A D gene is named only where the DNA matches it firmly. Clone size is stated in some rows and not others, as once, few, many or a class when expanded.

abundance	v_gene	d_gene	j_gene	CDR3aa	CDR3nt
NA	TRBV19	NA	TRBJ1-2	CANSNRSGNRGYTF	TGTGCCAATAGTAACCGGTCGGGGAATAGAGGCTACACCTTC
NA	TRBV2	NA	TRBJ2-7	CAIPTGDSSQYF	TGTGCCATTCCGACGGGGGATTCAAGCCAGTACTTC
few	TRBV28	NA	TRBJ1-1	CASSLPGSTEAFF	TGTGCCAGCAGTTTACCAGGGTCCACTGAAGCTTTCTTT
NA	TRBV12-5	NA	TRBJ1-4	CASGPGLGTPNEKLFF	TGTGCTAGTGGCCCAGGGTTAGGGACACCTAATGAAAAACTGTTTTTT
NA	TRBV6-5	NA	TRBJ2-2	CASRDTNTGELFF	TGTGCCAGCAGGGACACTAACACCGGGGAGCTGTTTTTT
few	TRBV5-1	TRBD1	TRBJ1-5	CASSSGQGEQPQHF	TGCGCCAGCAGCTCCGGACAGGGGGAACAGCCCCAGCATTTT
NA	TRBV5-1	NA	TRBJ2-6	CASSLEVRAGANVLTF	TGCGCCAGCAGCTTGGAGGTCAGGGCTGGGGCCAACGTCCTGACTTTC
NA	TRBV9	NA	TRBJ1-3	CASRQNSGNTIYF	TGTGCCAGTCGACAGAACTCTGGAAACACCATATATTTT
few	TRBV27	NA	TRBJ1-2	CASSLSRRRPNYGYTF	TGTGCCAGCAGTTTAAGTCGAAGGAGACCTAACTATGGCTACACCTTC
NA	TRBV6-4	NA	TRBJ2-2	CASSLDVTGTGELFF	TGTGCCAGCAGTCTAGATGTAACTGGGACCGGGGAGCTGTTTTTT
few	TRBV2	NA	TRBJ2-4	CASRRHRGNIQYF	TGTGCCAGCAGGAGGCACCGGGGGAACATTCAGTACTTC
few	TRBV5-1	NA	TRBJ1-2	CATLDSYGYTF	TGCGCCACCCTCGACAGCTATGGCTACACCTTC
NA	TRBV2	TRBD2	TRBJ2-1	CASSTPTSDKVEQFF	TGTGCCAGCAGCACGCCGACTAGCGACAAAGTTGAGCAGTTCTTC
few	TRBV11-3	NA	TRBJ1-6	CASSLDQISPLHF	TGTGCCAGCAGCTTAGATCAGATCTCACCCCTCCACTTT
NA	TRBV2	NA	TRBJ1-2	CASSRNRETSYGYTF	TGTGCCAGCAGTCGGAACAGGGAAACGAGCTATGGCTACACCTTC
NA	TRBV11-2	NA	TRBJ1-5	CASSLTGISSNQPQHF	TGTGCCAGCAGCTTGACCGGGATTTCTAGCAATCAGCCCCAGCATTTT